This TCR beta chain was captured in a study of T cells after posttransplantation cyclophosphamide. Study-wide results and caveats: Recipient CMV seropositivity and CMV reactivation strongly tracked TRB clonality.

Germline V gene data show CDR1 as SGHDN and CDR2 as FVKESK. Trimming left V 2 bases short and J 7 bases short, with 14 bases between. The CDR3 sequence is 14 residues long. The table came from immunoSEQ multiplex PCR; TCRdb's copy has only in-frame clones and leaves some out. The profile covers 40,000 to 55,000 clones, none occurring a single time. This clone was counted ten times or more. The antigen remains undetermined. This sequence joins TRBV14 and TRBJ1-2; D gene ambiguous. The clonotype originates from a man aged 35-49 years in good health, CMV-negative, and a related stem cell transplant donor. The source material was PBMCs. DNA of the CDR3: TGTGCCAGCAGCCAAACGCGGGGAGAACTTGGCTACACCTTC. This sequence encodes CASSQTRGELGYTF.